This T cell receptor beta chain was found in a study of blood T cell repertoires in COVID-19 (TCRdb year 2020). Concerning the study at large: The collaborator samples originated in the United States, Italy and Spain and spanned the acute and convalescent phases of COVID-19. The prospective study material was composed of cDNA or gDNA derived from T cells, B-cell-depleted T cells, or PBMCs. Samples were obtained from the ongoing ImmuneRACE study (first 160 participants) and from some 1,300 subjects provided by 6 global collaborators. The repertoires were released in a freely available public database intended as a resource for research on the immune response to SARS-CoV-2. A de-identified subject ID, COVID-19 status, age in years and sex were almost always included in the sample metadata. The dataset comprised deeply sampled blood TCRbeta repertoires from subjects exposed to, actively infected with, or recovered from COVID-19. Where available, HLA class I and class II types were obtained from metadata supplied by the sample provider rather than from assay-based typing. The paper as a whole reports these results and caveats: The quantity of clinical and demographic metadata differed by source and by participant and was supplied without curation.

Comment on this clone: The target of this receptor is not known. Base qualities are not provided; no much larger clone lies one nucleotide away.

Each collaborating institution followed its own protocols to collect whole blood in K2EDTA tubes. For TCRbeta analysis, collaborators shipped samples in one of three forms: frozen whole blood, isolated PBMCs, or DNA extracted from either of those sample types. TCRbeta CDR3 regions were amplified from genomic DNA by means of the immunoSEQ Assay, a bias-controlled multiplex PCR. The paper's data handling went like this. The number of nucleated cells in each sample was estimated from the amplification of reference gene primers within the assay. To quantify the absolute abundance of each unique TCRbeta CDR3 rearrangement, sequence reads were collapsed and filtered. Productive Simpson clonality was computed per sample as the square root of Simpson's diversity index over productive rearrangements. TCRdb limited this immuneACCESS table to in-frame rearrangements with V and J called. A share of clones is missing; checked studies link under half to unresolved V genes, and the rest is unexplained. V and J calls and clone size are copied from that table; D and trimming were computed from the DNA. The sample table shows about 280,000 clones, and 65% to 90% are seen once. The top ten hold 5.1% of the sample.

CDR1 KGHSH and CDR2 LQKENI were looked up in the germline V gene. The CDR3 holds 16 amino acids from the cysteine to the phenylalanine. Only the CDR3 DNA stays, 48 bases, in frame from base 1. The trim is 6 bases for V and 3 bases for J, with a gap of 20 bases between the germline ends. Sequencing was done on a sample of peripheral blood. The clonotype originates from a man between 50 and 59 years old with active or convalescent COVID-19. The chain joins TRBV18 to TRBJ1-1; the D gene lacks a confident call. The CDR3 is CASSLGREGLHTEAFF. The nucleotide sequence reads as follows: TGTGCCAGCTCCCTGGGGAGGGAGGGCCTCCACACTGAAGCTTTCTTT.